This entry features one T cell receptor (beta chain) sequence. The data stem from a study of response to subunit inactivated influenza vaccine. The CDR3 is made up of 13 amino acids. CDR1 is GTSNPN and CDR2 is SVGIG in the germline V gene (reference sequence). Trimming took 3 bases from V and 1 from J, leaving 7 bases between them. TCRdb called the RT-PCR reads again in MiXCR, with one record for every CDR3 protein. The sample has about 780,000 distinct CDR3 sequences; approximately 17% are singletons. This clonotype was obtained from a man aged 50 to 59 who received an inactivated influenza vaccine. Sequenced here: PBMCs from blood, sampled approximately 5 days after vaccination. The chain combines TRBV30 with TRBJ1-5; a weak D match, TRBD1 (5 bases). CDR3 loop: CAWSRQSNQPQHF. CDR3 DNA: TGTGCCTGGAGCCGACAGAGCAATCAGCCCCAGCATTTT.